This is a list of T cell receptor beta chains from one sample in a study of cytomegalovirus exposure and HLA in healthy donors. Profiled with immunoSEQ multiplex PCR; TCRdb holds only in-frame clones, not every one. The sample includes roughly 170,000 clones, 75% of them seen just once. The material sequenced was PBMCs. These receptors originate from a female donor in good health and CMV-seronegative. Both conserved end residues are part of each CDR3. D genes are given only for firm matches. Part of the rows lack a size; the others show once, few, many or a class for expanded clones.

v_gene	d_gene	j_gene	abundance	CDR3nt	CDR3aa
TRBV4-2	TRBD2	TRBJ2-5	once	TGTGCCAGCAGCCAAGCCGGGGGGGAGACCCAGTACTTC	CASSQAGGETQYF
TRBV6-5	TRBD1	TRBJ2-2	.	TGTGCCAGCAGCGGAACGGGACAGCACATCGGGGAGCTGTTTTTT	CASSGTGQHIGELFF
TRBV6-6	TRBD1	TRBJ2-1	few	TGTGCCAGCAGTACCGGGACAGACTACAATGAGCAGTTCTTC	CASSTGTDYNEQFF
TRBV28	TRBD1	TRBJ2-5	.	TGTGCCAGCAGTTCCGAACGGGACAGGGGCGAAGAGACCCAGTACTTC	CASSSERDRGEETQYF
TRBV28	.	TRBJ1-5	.	TGTGCCAGCAGCCCCAGGTTGATTGGTCAGCCCCAGCATTTT	CASSPRLIGQPQHF
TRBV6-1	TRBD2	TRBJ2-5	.	TGTGCCAGCAGTCAAAATCCGGCGGGGGGAGAGACCCAGTACTTC	CASSQNPAGGETQYF
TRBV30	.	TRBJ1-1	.	TGTGCCTGGAGGAGTGGGTGGGACATGAACACTGAAGCTTTCTTT	CAWRSGWDMNTEAFF
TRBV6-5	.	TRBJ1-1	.	TGTGCCAGCAGTATGTACAGGGAGGGCACTGAAGCTTTCTTT	CASSMYREGTEAFF
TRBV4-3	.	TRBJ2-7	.	TGCGCCAGCAGCCAAGGCAACGAGGAAGTGGGTGCCAGCTCCTACGAGCAGTACTTC	CASSQGNEEVGASSYEQYF
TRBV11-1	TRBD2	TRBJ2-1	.	TGTGCCAGCAGCCCAACTAGCGGGGGGGACAATGAGCAGTTCTTC	CASSPTSGGDNEQFF
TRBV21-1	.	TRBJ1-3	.	TGTGCCAGCAGCACGCCGGGAGGGGGGGGAAACACCATATATTTT	CASSTPGGGGNTIYF
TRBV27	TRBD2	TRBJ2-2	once	TGTGCCAGCAGTTTCGGTAGCGGGGGACCGAACACCGGGGAGCTGTTTTTT	CASSFGSGGPNTGELFF
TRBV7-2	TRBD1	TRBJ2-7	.	TGTGCCAGCAGCTTTACCTTTCCGGGACAGGGATTTTTCTACGAGCAGTACTTC	CASSFTFPGQGFFYEQYF
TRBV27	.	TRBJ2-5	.	TGTGCCAGCAGGCGGGACCAAGAGACCCAGTACTTC	CASRRDQETQYF
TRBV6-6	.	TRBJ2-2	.	TGTGCCAGCAGTTACAGCAGGGGTGGAACCGGGGAGCTGTTTTTT	CASSYSRGGTGELFF
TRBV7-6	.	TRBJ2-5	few	TGTGCCAGCAGCTTAAGCGGGTCAGAAGAGACCCAGTACTTC	CASSLSGSEETQYF
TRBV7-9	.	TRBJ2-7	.	TGTGCCAGCAGCTCCGTACATCACGAGCAGTACTTC	CASSSVHHEQYF
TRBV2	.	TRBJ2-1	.	TGTGCCAGCAGTGGGGAAGGGGGCTCCTACAATGAGCAGTTCTTC	CASSGEGGSYNEQFF
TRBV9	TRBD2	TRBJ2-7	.	TGTGCCAGCAGCTCAGGGACTAGCGGGGGGGCGGGGGAGCAGTACTTC	CASSSGTSGGAGEQYF
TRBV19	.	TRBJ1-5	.	TGTGCCAGTAGTAGCAGGAAGCAGCCCCAGCATTTT	CASSSRKQPQHF
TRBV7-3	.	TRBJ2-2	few	TGTGCCAGCAGCTCTTACACCGGGGAGCTGTTTTTT	CASSSYTGELFF
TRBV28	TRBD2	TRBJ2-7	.	TGTGCCAGCACTTCGTCGCGACTAGCGGCCTACGAGCAGTACTTC	CASTSSRLAAYEQYF
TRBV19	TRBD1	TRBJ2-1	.	TGTGCCAGTAGTATTGGTCCCGGGACAGGGAATGGAGGACATGGTGAGCAGTTCTTC	CASSIGPGTGNGGHGEQFF
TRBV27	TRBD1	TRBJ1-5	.	TGTGCCAGCAGTTTACGGGGTGACAGGGTAGAACAGCCCCAGCATTTT	CASSLRGDRVEQPQHF
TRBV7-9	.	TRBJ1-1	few	TGTGCCAGCAGCTCGCCAGAATCCATGAACACTGAAGCTTTCTTT	CASSSPESMNTEAFF
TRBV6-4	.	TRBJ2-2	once	TGTGCCAGCAGTTCTAGCGAAGACACCGGGGAGCTGTTTTTT	CASSSSEDTGELFF
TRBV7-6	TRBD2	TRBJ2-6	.	TGTGCCAGCAGCCGAGACCGGACTAGCGGGGGGGCTGGGGCCAACGTCCTGACTTTC	CASSRDRTSGGAGANVLTF
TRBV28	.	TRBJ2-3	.	TGTGCCAGCAGTTTACGGTCCGAGCGGAGCTCTTTATTC	CASSLRSERSSLF
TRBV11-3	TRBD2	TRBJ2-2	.	TGTGCCAGCAGCTCTAGGGGAGGGAGCGGGGAGCTGTTTTTT	CASSSRGGSGELFF
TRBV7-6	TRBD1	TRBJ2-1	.	TGTGCCAGCAGCTTAGGGGGAGGGACAGGGGTCATGAATGAGCAGTTCTTC	CASSLGGGTGVMNEQFF
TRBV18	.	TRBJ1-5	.	TGTGCCAGCTCACCACAGGGGCACAATCAGCCCCAGCATTTT	CASSPQGHNQPQHF
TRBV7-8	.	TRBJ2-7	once	TGTGCCAGCAGCTTAGCGGGAGGTGTGAACGAGCAGTACTTC	CASSLAGGVNEQYF
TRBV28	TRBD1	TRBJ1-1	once	TGTGCCAGCAGTTTGTCAGGGGGGAACACTGAAGCTTTCTTT	CASSLSGGNTEAFF
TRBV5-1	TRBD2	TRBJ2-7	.	TGCGCCAGCAGCTCCTTGTCAGCGGGGGCCCACGAGCAGTACTTC	CASSSLSAGAHEQYF
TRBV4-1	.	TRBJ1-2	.	TGCGCCAGCAGCCAAGATACAGGGTATGGCTACACCTTC	CASSQDTGYGYTF
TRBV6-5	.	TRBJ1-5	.	TGTGCCAGCAGTTATCGGAGCAATCAGCCCCAGCATTTT	CASSYRSNQPQHF
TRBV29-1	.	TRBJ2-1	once	TGCAGCGTTGTTGGTCAGTACAATGAGCAGTTCTTC	CSVVGQYNEQFF
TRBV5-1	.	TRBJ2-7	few	TGCGCCAGCAGCTTGGGTGGGACACCCTACGAGCAGTACTTC	CASSLGGTPYEQYF
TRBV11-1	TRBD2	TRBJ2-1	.	TGTGCCAGCAGCGCCCGACTAGCAGCCGAATACAATGAGCAGTTCTTC	CASSARLAAEYNEQFF
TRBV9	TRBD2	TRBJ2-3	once	TGTGCCAGCAGCGTAGAGGATAGCGGGGGTGTTACGCAGTATTTT	CASSVEDSGGVTQYF
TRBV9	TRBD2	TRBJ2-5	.	TGTGCCAGCAGTGCCGGGACTAGACAAGAGACCCAGTACTTC	CASSAGTRQETQYF
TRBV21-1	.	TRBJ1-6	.	TGTGCCAGCAGCAAAGTAAGGCCGGGTAATTCACCCCTCCACTTT	CASSKVRPGNSPLHF
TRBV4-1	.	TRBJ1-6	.	TGCGCCAGCAGCCAAGAGGAGAGGGTAGTCTCACCCCTCCACTTT	CASSQEERVVSPLHF
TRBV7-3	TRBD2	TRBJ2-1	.	TGTGCCAGCAGCTTAAGGCGGGGGGGGATCAATGAGCAGTTCTTC	CASSLRRGGINEQFF
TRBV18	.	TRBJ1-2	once	TGTGCCAGCTCACTGCAGACAGATAATGGCTACACCTTC	CASSLQTDNGYTF
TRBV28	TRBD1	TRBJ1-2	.	TGTGCCAGCAGAGAGAGGGGGCGTAACTATGGCTACACCTTC	CASRERGRNYGYTF
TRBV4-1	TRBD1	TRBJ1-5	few	TGCGCCAGCAGCCAAACAGGGGGGGTCAGCCCCCAGCATTTT	CASSQTGGVSPQHF
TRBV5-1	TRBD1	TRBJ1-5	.	TGCGCCAGCAGCCCGACAGGTTCCAGGGGGCAGCCCCAGCATTTT	CASSPTGSRGQPQHF
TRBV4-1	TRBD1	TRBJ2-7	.	TGCGCCAGCAGCCAAGTACTGGGACAGGGAACCTACGAGCAGTACTTC	CASSQVLGQGTYEQYF
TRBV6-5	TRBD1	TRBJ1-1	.	TGTGCCAGCTGGGACAGGAGGAACACTGAAGCTTTCTTT	CASWDRRNTEAFF
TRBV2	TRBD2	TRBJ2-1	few	TGTGCCCAGGTGGCTAGCGGGAGTAATGAGCAGTTCTTC	CAQVASGSNEQFF
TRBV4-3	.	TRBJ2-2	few	TGCGCCAGCACCGACGGGGAACTCGGGGAGCTGTTTTTT	CASTDGELGELFF
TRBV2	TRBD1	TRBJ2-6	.	TGTGCCAGCAGTGGAACGGACAGGGGTAACTCTGGGGCCAACGTCCTGACTTTC	CASSGTDRGNSGANVLTF
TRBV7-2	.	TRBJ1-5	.	TGTGCCAGCAGCCAAACTTGGGAGCAGCCCCAGCATTTT	CASSQTWEQPQHF
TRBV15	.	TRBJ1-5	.	TGTGCCACCAGCAGAGACCCACAGGGCACTCAGCCCCAGCATTTT	CATSRDPQGTQPQHF
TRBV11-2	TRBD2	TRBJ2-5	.	TGTGCCAGCAGCTTGGGGACTAGCAGGGAGACCCAGTACTTC	CASSLGTSRETQYF
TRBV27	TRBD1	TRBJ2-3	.	TGTGCCAGCAGTTCCTTACGGGACAGTCCCACAGATACGCAGTATTTT	CASSSLRDSPTDTQYF